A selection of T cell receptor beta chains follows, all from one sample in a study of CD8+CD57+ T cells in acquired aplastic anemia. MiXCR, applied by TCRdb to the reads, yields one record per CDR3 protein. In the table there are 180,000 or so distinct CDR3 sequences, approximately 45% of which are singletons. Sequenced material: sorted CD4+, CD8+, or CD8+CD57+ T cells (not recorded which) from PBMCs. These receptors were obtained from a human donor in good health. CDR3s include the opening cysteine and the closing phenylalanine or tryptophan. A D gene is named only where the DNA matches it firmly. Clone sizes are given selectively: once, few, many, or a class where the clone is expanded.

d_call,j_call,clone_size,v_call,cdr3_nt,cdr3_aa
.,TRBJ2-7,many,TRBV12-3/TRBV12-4,TGTGCCAGCAGTCTCCCAACCGGGGCCAAGGACGAGCAGTACTTC,CASSLPTGAKDEQYF
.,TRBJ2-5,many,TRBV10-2,TGCGCCAGCAGTGGAACAGGGCTTCCACGAGAAACCCAGTACTTC,CASSGTGLPRETQYF
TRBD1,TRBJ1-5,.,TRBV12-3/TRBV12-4,TGTGCCGCCTCAACGGACAGGGGATATCAGCCCCAGCATTTT,CAASTDRGYQPQHF
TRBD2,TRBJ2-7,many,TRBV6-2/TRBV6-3,TGTGCCAGCAGTGGGACTAGCGGGGACACCTACGAGCAGTACTTC,CASSGTSGDTYEQYF
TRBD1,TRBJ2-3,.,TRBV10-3,TGTGCCATCACCACCGACAGGGGGCGCACAGATACGCAGTATTTT,CAITTDRGRTDTQYF
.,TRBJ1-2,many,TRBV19,TGTGCCAGTAGTATTCCCTGGGAGAGGCATGGCTACACCTTC,CASSIPWERHGYTF
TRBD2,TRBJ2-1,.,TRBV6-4,TGTGCCAGCAGTCACGATAGCGGGGGAAGGAATGAGCAGTTCTTC,CASSHDSGGRNEQFF
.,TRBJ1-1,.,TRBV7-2,TGCGCCAGCAGCCAAGATTTGGAGGAGAACACTGAAGCTTTCTTT,CASSQDLEENTEAFF
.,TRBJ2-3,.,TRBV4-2,TGTGCCAGCAGCCAAGAGTATGCTAGGAGCGCAGATACGCAGTATTTT,CASSQEYARSADTQYF
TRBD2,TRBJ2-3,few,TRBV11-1,TGTGCCAGCAGCTTAGCGCAGCCTAGCGGGAGCTCAGATACGCAGTATTTT,CASSLAQPSGSSDTQYF
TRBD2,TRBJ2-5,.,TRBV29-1,TGCAGCGTTGAAGGGACTAGCGGGTTACAAGAGACCCAGTACTTC,CSVEGTSGLQETQYF
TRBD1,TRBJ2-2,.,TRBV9,TGTGCCAGCAGCGTAGGAGGGGGCGGCACCGGGGAGCTGTTTTTT,CASSVGGGGTGELFF
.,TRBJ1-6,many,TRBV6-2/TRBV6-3,TGTGCCAGCCCAGAGGACCTCTCCTATAATTCACCCCTCCACTTT,CASPEDLSYNSPLHF
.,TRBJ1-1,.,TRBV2,TGTGCCAGCACCGTAAACACTGAAGCTTTCTTT,CASTVNTEAFF
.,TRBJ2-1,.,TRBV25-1,TGTGCCAGCACCCCCGGGAGCTCCTACAATGAGCAGTTCTTC,CASTPGSSYNEQFF
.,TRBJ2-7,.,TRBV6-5,TGTGCCAGCAGTTACTTTAGGGGTGGGCACGAGCAGTACTTC,CASSYFRGGHEQYF
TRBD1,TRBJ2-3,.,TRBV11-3,TGTGCCAGCAGCTTCGACAGGGGCGATACGCAGTATTTT,CASSFDRGDTQYF
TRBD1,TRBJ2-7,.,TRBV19,TGTGCCAGTAGTATAGGGGGGACAGGGACGGACGAGCAGTACTTC,CASSIGGTGTDEQYF
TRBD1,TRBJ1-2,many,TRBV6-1,TGTGCCAGCAGTAACGACAGGGGTGCTTTTGGCTACACCTTC,CASSNDRGAFGYTF
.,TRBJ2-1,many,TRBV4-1,TGCGCCAGCAGCCAAGAGTTGGGCTACAATGAGCAGTTCTTC,CASSQELGYNEQFF
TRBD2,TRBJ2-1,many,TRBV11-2,TGTGCCAGCAGCTTAGGAGGGACTACCCACAATGAGCAGTTCTTC,CASSLGGTTHNEQFF
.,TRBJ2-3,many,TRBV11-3,TGTGCCAGCAGCTTAGATTTAAGAGATACGCAGTATTTT,CASSLDLRDTQYF
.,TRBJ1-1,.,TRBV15,TGTGCCACCAGCAGAGAGGGGACTGAAGCTTTCTTT,CATSREGTEAFF
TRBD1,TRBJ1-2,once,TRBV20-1,TGCATAGGACAGGGGGCTTGGGGCTACACCTTC,CIGQGAWGYTF
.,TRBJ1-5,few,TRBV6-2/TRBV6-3,TGTGCCAGCAGTTACTCTCCCGCTCGGGGCAATCAGCCCCAGCATTTT,CASSYSPARGNQPQHF
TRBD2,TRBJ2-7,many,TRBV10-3,TGTGCCATCAGTCCCGGACTAGCGGGTACCTACGAGCAGTACTTC,CAISPGLAGTYEQYF
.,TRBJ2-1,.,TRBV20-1,TGCAGTGCTAGGGGGGCGGCACGAACGGATGAGCAGTTCTTC,CSARGAARTDEQFF
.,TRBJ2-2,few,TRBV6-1,TGTGCCAGCAGTGAAGTTACCAAAACGAACACCGGGGAGCTGTTTTTT,CASSEVTKTNTGELFF
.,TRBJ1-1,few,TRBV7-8,TGTGCCAGCAGCCCGTGGACAGTCGGCACTGAAGCTTTCTTT,CASSPWTVGTEAFF
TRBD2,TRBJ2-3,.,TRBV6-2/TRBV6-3,TGTGCCAGCAGTTACTTAAGCGGCGGGGGAGATACGCAGTATTTT,CASSYLSGGGDTQYF
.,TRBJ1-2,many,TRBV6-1,TGTGCCAGCAGTCCTCCGGAACTCCGGTCGATAGGATTTGGTATCACCTTC,CASSPPELRSIGFGITF
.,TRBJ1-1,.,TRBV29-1,TGCAGCGTTGGCAGGAAAGAAGCTTTCTTT,CSVGRKEAFF
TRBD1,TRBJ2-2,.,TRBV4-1,TGCGCCAGCAGCCAAGATCAAGGCAGGGGGCTGAGCGGGGAGCTGTTTTTT,CASSQDQGRGLSGELFF
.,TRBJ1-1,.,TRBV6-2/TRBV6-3,TGTGCCAGCAGTTACTCGAGGGGGGGCCTGAACACTGAAGCTTTCTTT,CASSYSRGGLNTEAFF
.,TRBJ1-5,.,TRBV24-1,TGTGCCACCAGTGAAGCGGAGCAGCCCCAGCATTTT,CATSEAEQPQHF
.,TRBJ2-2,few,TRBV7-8,TGTGCCAGCAGCTTAGAGTGGGAGCTGTTTTTT,CASSLEWELFF
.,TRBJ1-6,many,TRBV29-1,TGCAGCGCAATGGACATCAAGGGGTCACCCCTCCACTTT,CSAMDIKGSPLHF
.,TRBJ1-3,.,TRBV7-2,TGTGCCAGCAGCAACCGGGGGAACACCATATATTTT,CASSNRGNTIYF
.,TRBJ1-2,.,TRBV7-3,TGTGCCAGCAGCTTAGGCCGGCGATATGGCTACACCTTC,CASSLGRRYGYTF
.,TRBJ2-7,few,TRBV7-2,TGTGCCAGCAGCTTAGCAGGTCGGGACATAGACTCCTACGAGCAGTACTTC,CASSLAGRDIDSYEQYF
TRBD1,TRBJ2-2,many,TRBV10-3,TGTGCCATCAGAGCAAGACCGGGACAGGGTTCGGGGACCGGGGAGCTGTTTTTT,CAIRARPGQGSGTGELFF
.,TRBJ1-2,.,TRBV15,TGTGCCACCAGGGACGGGCTGGATGGCTACACCTTC,CATRDGLDGYTF
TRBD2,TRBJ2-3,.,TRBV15,TGTGCCAGTGGAGAGAATAAGGTGACTAGCGGCACAGATACGCAGTATTTT,CASGENKVTSGTDTQYF
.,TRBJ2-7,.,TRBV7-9,TGTGCCAGCAGCCCCCTTTTGGGCCACGGATACGAGCAGTACTTC,CASSPLLGHGYEQYF
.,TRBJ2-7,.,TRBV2,TGTGCTAGTCCAGGGAGTTCCCCATCCTACGAGCAGTACTTC,CASPGSSPSYEQYF
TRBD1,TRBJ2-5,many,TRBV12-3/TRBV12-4,TGTGCCAGCAGCCCCTGGACAGGGGGGCAAGAGACCCAGTACTTC,CASSPWTGGQETQYF
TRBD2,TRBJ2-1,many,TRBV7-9,TGTGCCAGCAGCTCAAGCGGCGGGAGGGCTAACAATGAGCAGTTCTTC,CASSSSGGRANNEQFF
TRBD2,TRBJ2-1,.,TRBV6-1,TGTGCCAGCAGTCGGACTAGCGGGGGGGCCGATGAGCAGTTCTTC,CASSRTSGGADEQFF
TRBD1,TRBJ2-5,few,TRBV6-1,TGTGCCAGCAGTAAATACAGGGGTCGTGGCCAAGAGACCCAGTACTTC,CASSKYRGRGQETQYF
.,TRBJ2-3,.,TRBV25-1,TGTGCCAGCAGTGAGTTTAAAGGACCAGATACGCAGTATTTT,CASSEFKGPDTQYF
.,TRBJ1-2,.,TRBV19,TGTGCCGGACGGAATAACTATGGCTACACCTTC,CAGRNNYGYTF
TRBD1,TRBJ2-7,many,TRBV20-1,TGCAGTGCCCGCATCGGACAGGGCGGCATCCTCTCCTACGAGCAGTACTTC,CSARIGQGGILSYEQYF
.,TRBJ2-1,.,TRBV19,TGTGCCAGTTCCCGCCTCCGGGAGATCAATGAGCAGTTCTTC,CASSRLREINEQFF
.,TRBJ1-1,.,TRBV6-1,TGTGCCAGCAGGGACAAAACTGAAGCTTTCTTT,CASRDKTEAFF
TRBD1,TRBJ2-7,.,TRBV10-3,TGTGCCATCAGTGAGTCGATCTTCGGGACAGGGGGCTCCGAGCAGTACTTC,CAISESIFGTGGSEQYF